A single sample is the source of the 32 T cell receptor beta chains below, sequenced in a study of Graves' ophthalmopathy and Graves' hyperthyroidism (dated by TCRdb to the late 2010s). Instrument used: Illumina HiSeq 2000. For repertoire sequencing, TCR beta CDR3 regions were amplified from RNA transcripts. The first round of RT-PCR was done with HTBI primers and the Qiagen OneStep RT-PCR kit, and was followed by a second round of multiplex PCR, then size selection and purification. TCRdb itself trimmed the public reads at Q25 with fastp, ran MiXCR and retained productive beta chains. CDR3 protein duplicates are merged, each entry listing the most common genes and DNA. Counted in this sample were approximately 410,000 distinct CDR3 sequences; just over 15% of them appeared once. Roughly 7% of the sample is held by the ten biggest clonotypes. Sequenced: peripheral blood. These receptors all stem from a woman aged 18-30 years with stable Graves' hyperthyroidism. Donor details come from another sample of the same person, matched by shared clones.

In its sample, this clonotype was seen many times. V gene TRBV27 combines with J gene TRBJ2-5; D gene uncertain. This CDR3 is built from 13 residues. V was trimmed by 4 bases and J by 6 bases, leaving 12 bases between them. Germline CDR1 is MNHEY and CDR2 is SMNVEV (reference sequence). The DNA for the CDR3 is TGTGCCAGCAGTTCCCTAATGCAAAAGACCCAGTACTTC. This gives the protein CASSSLMQKTQYF.

This clonotype occurred many times. The chain links TRBV27 to TRBJ2-7; D unclear. Germline V gene lookup returns CDR1 MNHEY and CDR2 SMNVEV (reference sequence). The CDR3 is 12 amino acids. Trimming took 5 bases from V and 1 from J, leaving 6 bases between them. CDR3 residues: CASSGESYEQYF. For the CDR3, the DNA is TGTGCCAGCAGTGGCGAATCCTACGAGCAGTACTTC.

This chain joins TRBV4-2 and TRBJ2-7; TRBD1 matches at 10 bases. Losses at the gene ends were 4 bases for V and 5 bases for J; bases not matched to a gene: 14. CDR3 length: 17 residues. The germline CDR1 and CDR2 sequences are LGHNA and YNFKEQ. The CDR3 here is CASSPASRDRGGDEQYF. The CDR3 bases are TGTGCCAGCAGCCCCGCTAGTCGGGACAGGGGTGGCGACGAGCAGTACTTC.

This clonotype was observed many times. The rearrangement joins TRBV5-1 to TRBJ1-2; D unresolved. V lost 0 bases, J lost 6 bases, and 9 bases lay in between. This CDR3 is built from 13 residues. Germline V gives CDR1 SGHRS, CDR2 YFSETQ. As DNA, the CDR3 is TGCGCCAGCAGCTTGGTTTTCGGGGATGGCTACACCTTC. Its translation is CASSLVFGDGYTF. Together with reference TRBV5-1 and TRBJ1-2, the CDR3 gives the full variable domain: KAGVTQTPRYLIKTRGQQVTLSCSPISGHRSVSWYQQTPGQGLQFLFEYFSETQRNKGNFPGRFSGRQFSNSRSEMNVSTLELGDSALYLCASSLVFGDGYTFGSGTRLTVV.

This clonotype came up many times. The chain carries TRBV10-2 and TRBJ1-5; no clear D. Germline V gene sequence: CDR1 WSHSY, CDR2 SAAADI. The CDR3 length is 14 residues. The V end lost 0 bases, the J end lost 3 bases, and 6 bases lay between the germline ends. The CDR3 DNA reads as TGCGCCAGCAGTGAGTCGACGGCCAATCAGCCCCAGCATTTT. It codes for CASSESTANQPQHF.

V and J are TRBV5-1 and TRBJ1-2; 12 nucleotides agree with TRBD1. This CDR3 is built from 16 residues. V lost 0 bases and J lost 4; bases outside the gene matches: 4. Germline-derived CDR1 and CDR2 are SGHRS and YFSETQ. CDR3 residues: CASSLDGTGGIYGYTF. DNA of the CDR3: TGCGCCAGCAGCTTGGATGGGACAGGGGGCATCTATGGCTACACCTTC.

This clonotype was found many times. This sequence joins TRBV5-5 and TRBJ2-7; the D is unclear. The CDR3 is 14 residues long. V was shortened by 0 bases and J by 2 bases, with 9 bases between the two germline ends. Per germline, CDR1 SGHKS and CDR2 YYEKEE (reference sequence). CDR3 DNA: TGTGCCAGCAGCTTGGAGACTGGGACCTACGAGCAGTACTTC. It codes for CASSLETGTYEQYF.

The rearrangement links TRBV6-1 to TRBJ2-5; 13 bases match TRBD2. This CDR3 has 16 residues. Germline values: CDR1 MNHNS, CDR2 SASEGT. V lost 6 bases, J lost 5 bases, and 9 bases stayed unmatched. In nucleotides, the CDR3 is TGTGCCAGCAGCCGCCCCACTAGCGGGGGGGCCGAGACCCAGTACTTC. Translated, it gives CASSRPTSGGAETQYF.

This clonotype was seen many times. The chain employs TRBV29-1 and TRBJ1-1; the match to TRBD1 covers 7 bases. CDR1 SQVTM and CDR2 ANQGSEA come from the germline V gene. This CDR3 has 12 amino acids. The trim removed 6 bases at V and 9 bases at J, leaving 10 bases unmatched. DNA of the CDR3: TGCAGCGTAGAGGGGGCACGTGCTCAAGCTTTCTTT. Protein product: CSVEGARAQAFF.

This clonotype was seen at least ten times. The chain recombines TRBV6-2 or TRBV6-3 with TRBJ1-1, with a possible D match to TRBD1 (6 bases). The V end was cut by 2 bases, the J end by 1 base, with 14 bases between. Looked up from germline, CDR1 is MNHEY and CDR2 is SVGEGT. This CDR3 contains 16 residues. DNA for the CDR3: TGTGCCAGCAGTTACCATACGTACAGGGCGAACACTGAAGCTTTCTTT. It yields the protein CASSYHTYRANTEAFF.

At least ten counts were recorded for this clonotype. One end of the junction is discordant with germline, which a read error may explain. The gene calls are TRBV14 and TRBJ1-1; 10 nucleotides match TRBD1. From germline, CDR1 is SGHDN and CDR2 FVKESK. The CDR3 loop spans 14 amino acids. CDR3 region: CAGRQGAKYTEAFF. CDR3 nucleotide sequence: TGTGCCGGCAGACAGGGGGCGAAGTACACTGAAGCTTTCTTT.

In this sample, this clonotype turned up many times. V gene TRBV18 combines with J gene TRBJ1-1; D gene ambiguous. The V end was cut by 2 bases, the J end by 4 bases, with 14 bases between. CDR1 is KGHSH, CDR2 LQKENI, per germline. The CDR3 contains 15 residues. CDR3 in amino acids: CASSPVRGRATEAFF. CDR3 nucleotide sequence: TGTGCCAGCTCACCAGTACGAGGGAGGGCCACTGAAGCTTTCTTT.

This clonotype was found many times. The chain uses TRBV6-1 and TRBJ1-2; D is unresolved. The V and J ends lost 11 bases and 6 bases respectively, with 13 bases between them. This CDR3 comprises 11 residues. Looked up from germline, CDR1 is MNHNS and CDR2 is SASEGT. CDR3 bases: TGTGCCCAAAACACTGCGGATGGCTACACCTTC. Residues: CAQNTADGYTF.

The genes are TRBV7-3 and TRBJ1-2; D is perhaps TRBD1 (5 bases). The germline V gene has CDR1 SGHTA and CDR2 FQGTGA. Trimming removed 3 bases at V and 4 bases at J, with 9 bases between. This CDR3 spans 13 amino acids. The CDR3 DNA sequence: TGTGCCAGCAGCTTCTCAGGGCTCTATGGCTACACCTTC. Residues: CASSFSGLYGYTF.

This clonotype was picked up many times. The V and J genes are TRBV11-2 and TRBJ2-7; TRBD1 might be the D (5 bases). The CDR3 has 14 amino acids. V was cut by 3 bases and J by 3 bases, with 12 bases left in between. Germline-derived CDR1 and CDR2 are SGHAT and FQNNGV. This CDR3 is CASSFGHKDYEQYF. Written as DNA, the CDR3 is TGTGCCAGCAGCTTTGGACATAAAGACTACGAGCAGTACTTC.

As concerns this clonotype: At one boundary the junction diverges from the germline segment, which might be a read error. The chain is built from TRBV6-2 or TRBV6-3 and TRBJ2-7; no firm D call. The germline CDR1 and CDR2 sequences are MNHEY and SVGEGT. The CDR3 length is 13 residues. In nucleotides, the CDR3 is TGTGCCTGCAGTGCCCAAGTCTTAGTCGAGCAGTACTTC. This codes for CACSAQVLVEQYF.

This chain uses TRBV5-1 with TRBJ2-6, with 9 nucleotides matching TRBD1. The germline V gene encodes CDR1 SGHRS and CDR2 YFSETQ. The junction had 7 bases not matched to a gene; V was cut back by 4 bases and J by 2 bases. The CDR3 contains 17 residues. CDR3 DNA: TGCGCCAGCAGCAGGGACAGGGTGATTACTGGGGCCAACGTCCTGACTTTC. It specifies CASSRDRVITGANVLTF.

This clonotype was seen ten or more times. The chain is built from TRBV2 and TRBJ2-7; 7 bases align to TRBD1. The CDR3 sequence is 14 residues long. Germline V gene sequence: CDR1 SNHLY, CDR2 FYNNEI. V lost 6 bases, J lost 2 bases, and 7 bases stayed unmatched. This chain's CDR3 is CASRIRTGPYEQYF. CDR3 DNA: TGTGCCAGCAGGATCAGGACAGGACCCTACGAGCAGTACTTC.

This clonotype was seen ten or more times. Germline is not matched at one junction end, which may reflect a read error. V and J are TRBV20-1 and TRBJ2-7, with D maybe TRBD2 (7 bases). Germline V CDR1 and CDR2: DFQATT, SNEGSKA (reference sequence). The CDR3 consists of 15 residues. CDR3 DNA: TGCAGTGCCAGAGGGGGGGGGCTCTGGTCCTACGAGCAGTACTTC. This translates into CSARGGGLWSYEQYF.

This clonotype was seen ten or more times. The chain recombines TRBV29-1 with TRBJ1-3; no reliable D call. The V and J ends lost 0 bases and 4 bases respectively, with 10 bases between them. This CDR3 has 14 amino acids. Germline lookup yields CDR1 SQVTM and CDR2 ANQGSEA. CDR3 loop: CSVEDPSSGNTIYF. The CDR3 nucleotides are TGCAGCGTTGAAGATCCGAGTTCCGGAAACACCATATATTTT.

V usage is TRBV10-2 and J usage is TRBJ2-7; D is unclear. Germline CDR1 reads WSHSY; CDR2 reads SAAADI. The CDR3 contains 15 residues. V was pared by 0 bases and J by 3 bases, with 12 bases between. CDR3 amino acids: CASSESIGEFYEQYF. CDR3 sequence (DNA): TGCGCCAGCAGTGAGTCGATAGGCGAATTCTACGAGCAGTACTTC.

This clonotype was recorded at least ten times. The V call is TRBV20-1, the J call TRBJ1-2; 7 bases align to TRBD1. CDR1 and CDR2 (germline): DFQATT, SNEGSKA (reference sequence). V shed 0 bases and J 7 bases; nucleotides not matched to a gene: 8. The CDR3 consists of 14 residues. In nucleotides, the CDR3 is TGCAGTGCTAGAGATCGACAGGGAATTCGTGGCTACACCTTC. It translates to CSARDRQGIRGYTF.

This clonotype was counted between two and nine times. The chain combines TRBV4-2 with TRBJ2-7; D may be TRBD1 or TRBD2 (5 bases each). Between the trimmed V and J ends, which lost 0 bases and 2 bases, there was a span of 17 bases. The CDR3 sequence is 17 residues long. The germline gives CDR1 LGHNA, CDR2 YNFKEQ. The CDR3 here is CASSQDLEGLVPYEQYF. In nucleotides, the CDR3 is TGTGCCAGCAGCCAAGATCTTGAGGGGCTGGTCCCCTACGAGCAGTACTTC.

Ten or more counts support this clonotype. The CDR3 sequence is CSANGLTEAFF. The CDR3 DNA is TGCAGTGCTAATGGGCTCACTGAAGCTTTCTTT. The J gene is TRBJ1-1, the V gene TRBV20-1; D call uncertain. V gave up 4 bases and J gave up 4 bases, with 7 bases separating them. This CDR3 is 11 amino acids long. Germline V CDR1 and CDR2: DFQATT, SNEGSKA (reference sequence).

This clonotype appeared many times. V is TRBV20-1 and J is TRBJ2-2; no reliable D call. CDR3 length: 14 amino acids. The germline CDR1 and CDR2 sequences are DFQATT and SNEGSKA (reference sequence). Trimming cost V 1 base and J 0 bases, with 6 bases left between them. The CDR3 sequence: CSARGQANTGELFF. The CDR3 nucleotides are TGCAGTGCTAGAGGCCAGGCGAACACCGGGGAGCTGTTTTTT.

At least ten counts were recorded for this clonotype. The gene calls are TRBV5-1 and TRBJ1-1, with D hard to call. The length of the CDR3 is 15 residues. V lost 4 bases and J lost 6, with 19 bases in between. CDR1 is SGHRS and CDR2 is YFSETQ in the germline V gene. Written as DNA, the CDR3 is TGCGCCAGCAGCCTCCGATCTACGGGTGGGTCTGAAGCTTTCTTT. This sequence encodes CASSLRSTGGSEAFF.

This clonotype was observed a few times. The J gene is TRBJ2-7, the V gene TRBV7-9, with 10 bases aligning to TRBD1. After removal of 5 bases from V and 3 bases from J, the junction contained 7 bases not matched to a gene. CDR1 and CDR2 (germline): SEHNR, FQNEAQ (reference sequence). The CDR3 spans 15 residues. The CDR3 DNA reads as TGTGCCAGCAGCCGGCCGGGACAGGGGTACTACGAGCAGTACTTC. Amino acid sequence: CASSRPGQGYYEQYF.

This clonotype was found many times. CDR3 coding DNA: TGTGCCAGCAGTTACTGGACAGGGGGCACTGAAGCTTTCTTT. Its protein product is CASSYWTGGTEAFF. V is TRBV6-5 and J is TRBJ1-1; 10 nucleotides align to TRBD1. Germline V CDR1 and CDR2: MNHEY, SVGAGI. CDR3 length: 14 amino acids. Losses at the gene ends were 1 base for V and 4 bases for J; bases not matched to a gene: 0.

This clonotype was detected many times. J is TRBJ2-5 and V is TRBV7-3, with TRBD1 identical over 9 bases. The CDR3 loop spans 14 amino acids. Germline values: CDR1 SGHTA, CDR2 FQGTGA. V dropped 4 bases and J dropped 1; count of bases not matched to a gene: 1. CDR3 DNA: TGTGCCAGCAGCTCGACAGGGGGCCAAGAGACCCAGTACTTC. Residues: CASSSTGGQETQYF.

This clonotype appeared many times. The CDR3 DNA reads TGCAGTGCTAGAGACCTACAGGGGAACACTGAAGCTTTCTTT. It translates to CSARDLQGNTEAFF. The rearrangement joins TRBV20-1 to TRBJ1-1; D perhaps matches TRBD1 (6 bases). The CDR3 has 14 amino acids. V was clipped by 0 bases and J by 1 base, with 9 bases between them. Germline V lookup: CDR1 DFQATT, CDR2 SNEGSKA (reference sequence).

This clonotype was picked up many times. The chain joins TRBV2 to TRBJ2-7; D is possibly TRBD2 (6 bases). The CDR3 consists of 15 residues. Trimming cost V 6 bases and J 0 bases, with 15 bases left between them. In germline, CDR1 is SNHLY, CDR2 FYNNEI. This CDR3 is CASSLGGDVSYEQYF. As DNA, the CDR3 is TGTGCCAGCAGCCTAGGAGGGGACGTCTCCTACGAGCAGTACTTC.

This clonotype was counted only a few times. This chain links TRBV19 with TRBJ1-1; D might be TRBD1 (6 bases). From germline, CDR1 is LNHDA and CDR2 SQIVND (reference sequence). The length of the CDR3 is 15 residues. The V gene lost 2 bases and the J gene lost 1 base, with 11 bases spanning the gap. CDR3 sequence (DNA): TGTGCCAGTAGTATACACAGGGTATCGAACACTGAAGCTTTCTTT. This codes for CASSIHRVSNTEAFF.